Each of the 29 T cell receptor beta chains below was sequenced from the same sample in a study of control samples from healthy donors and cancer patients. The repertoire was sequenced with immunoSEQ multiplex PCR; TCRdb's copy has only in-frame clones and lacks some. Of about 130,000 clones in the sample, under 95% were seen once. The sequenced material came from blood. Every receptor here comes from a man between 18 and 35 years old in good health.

The CDR3 loop is CASSQKEGLNSPLHF. The CDR3, as DNA: TGTGCCAGCAGCCAAAAGGAGGGTTTGAATTCACCCCTCCACTTT. The genes are TRBV16 and TRBJ1-6; D remains ambiguous. V was trimmed by 2 bases and J by 7 bases, leaving 12 bases between them. The CDR3 is 15 amino acids. Germline-derived CDR1 and CDR2 are KGHSY and FQNENV.

The DNA of the CDR3 is TGTGCCAGCAGCTTATCGGACAGGCCTCCGGCTTTCTTT. It encodes CASSLSDRPPAFF. The V and J genes are TRBV7-9 and TRBJ1-1; TRBD1 agrees at 7 bases. The CDR3 loop spans 13 amino acids. Trimming cost V 2 bases and J 11 bases; bases outside gene matches: 8. The germline V gene has CDR1 SEHNR and CDR2 FQNEAQ (reference sequence). The complete variable domain, with remaining parts taken from reference TRBV7-9 and TRBJ1-1, reads DTGVSQNPRHKITKRGQNVTFRCDPISEHNRLYWYRQTLGQGPEFLTYFQNEAQLEKSRLLSDRFSAERPKGSFSTLEIQRTEQGDSAMYLCASSLSDRPPAFFGQGTRLTVV.

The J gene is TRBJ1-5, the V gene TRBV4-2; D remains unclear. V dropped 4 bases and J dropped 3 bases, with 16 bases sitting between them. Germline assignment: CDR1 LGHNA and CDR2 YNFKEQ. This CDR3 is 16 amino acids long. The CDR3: CASSPDGPGTNQPQHF. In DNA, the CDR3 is TGTGCCAGCAGCCCCGACGGGCCGGGAACCAATCAGCCCCAGCATTTT.

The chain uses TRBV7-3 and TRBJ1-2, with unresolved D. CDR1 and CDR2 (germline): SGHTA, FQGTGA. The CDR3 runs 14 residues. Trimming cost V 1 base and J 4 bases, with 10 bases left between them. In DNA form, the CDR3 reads TGTGCCAGCAGCTTAATGCCGGGAGGCTATGGCTACACCTTC. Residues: CASSLMPGGYGYTF.

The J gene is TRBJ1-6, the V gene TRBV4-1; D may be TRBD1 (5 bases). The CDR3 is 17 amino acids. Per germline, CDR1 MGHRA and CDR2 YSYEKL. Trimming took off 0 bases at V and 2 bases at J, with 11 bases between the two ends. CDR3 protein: CASSQDPRTPYNSPLHF. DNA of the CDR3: TGCGCCAGCAGCCAAGATCCCCGGACACCCTATAATTCACCCCTCCACTTT.

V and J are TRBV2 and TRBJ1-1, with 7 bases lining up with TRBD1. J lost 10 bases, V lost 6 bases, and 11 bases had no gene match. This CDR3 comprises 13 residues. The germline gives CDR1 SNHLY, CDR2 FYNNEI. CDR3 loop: CASSENRDRVAFF. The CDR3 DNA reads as TGTGCCAGCAGCGAGAACCGAGACAGGGTAGCTTTCTTT. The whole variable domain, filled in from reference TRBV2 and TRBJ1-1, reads EPEVTQTPSHQVTQMGQEVILRCVPISNHLYFYWYRQILGQKVEFLVSFYNNEISEKSEIFDDQFSVERPDGSNFTLKIRSTKLEDSAMYFCASSENRDRVAFFGQGTRLTVV.

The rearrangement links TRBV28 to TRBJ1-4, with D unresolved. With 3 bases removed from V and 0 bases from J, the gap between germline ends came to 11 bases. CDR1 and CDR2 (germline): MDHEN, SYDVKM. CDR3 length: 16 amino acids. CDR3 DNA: TGTGCCAGCAGTTTTTTTTTCCGAGCAACTAATGAAAAACTGTTTTTT. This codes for CASSFFFRATNEKLFF.

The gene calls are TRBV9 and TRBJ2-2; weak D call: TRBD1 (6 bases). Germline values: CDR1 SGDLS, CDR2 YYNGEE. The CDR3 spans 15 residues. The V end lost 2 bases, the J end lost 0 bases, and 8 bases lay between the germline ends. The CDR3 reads CASSVDSSNTGELFF. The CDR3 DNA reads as TGTGCCAGCAGCGTGGACAGTTCGAACACCGGGGAGCTGTTTTTT.

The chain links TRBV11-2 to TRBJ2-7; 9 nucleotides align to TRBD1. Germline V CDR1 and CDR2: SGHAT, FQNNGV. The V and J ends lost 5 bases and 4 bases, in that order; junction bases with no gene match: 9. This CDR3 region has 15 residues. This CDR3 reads CASSPITGGEYEQYF. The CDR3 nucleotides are TGTGCCAGCAGCCCTATCACAGGGGGCGAATACGAGCAGTACTTC.

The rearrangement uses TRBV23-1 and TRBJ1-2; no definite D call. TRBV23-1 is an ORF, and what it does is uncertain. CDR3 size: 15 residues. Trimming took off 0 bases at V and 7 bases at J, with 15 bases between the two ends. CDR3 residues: CASSQSGPSSTGYTF. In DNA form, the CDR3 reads TGCGCCAGCAGTCAATCGGGTCCGAGTTCCACTGGCTACACCTTC.

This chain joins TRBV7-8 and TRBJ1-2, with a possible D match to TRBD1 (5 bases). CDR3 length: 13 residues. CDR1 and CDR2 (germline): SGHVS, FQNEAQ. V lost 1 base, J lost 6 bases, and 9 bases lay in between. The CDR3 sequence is CASSLGGNHGYTF. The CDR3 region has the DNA TGTGCCAGCAGCTTAGGGGGGAATCATGGCTACACCTTC.

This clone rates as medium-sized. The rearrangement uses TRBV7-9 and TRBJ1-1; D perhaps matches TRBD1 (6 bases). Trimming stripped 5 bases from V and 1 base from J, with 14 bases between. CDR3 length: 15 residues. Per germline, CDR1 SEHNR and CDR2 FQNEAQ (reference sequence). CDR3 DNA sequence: TGTGCCAGCAGCCCTCGGACAGCTTCGAACACTGAAGCTTTCTTT. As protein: CASSPRTASNTEAFF. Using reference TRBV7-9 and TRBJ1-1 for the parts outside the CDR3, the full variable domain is DTGVSQNPRHKITKRGQNVTFRCDPISEHNRLYWYRQTLGQGPEFLTYFQNEAQLEKSRLLSDRFSAERPKGSFSTLEIQRTEQGDSAMYLCASSPRTASNTEAFFGQGTRLTVV.

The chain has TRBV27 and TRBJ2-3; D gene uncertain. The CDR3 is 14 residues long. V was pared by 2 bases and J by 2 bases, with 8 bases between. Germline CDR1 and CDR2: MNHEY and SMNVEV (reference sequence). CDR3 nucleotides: TGTGCCAGCAGTTTAAAACTCTCCACAGATACGCAGTATTTT. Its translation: CASSLKLSTDTQYF.

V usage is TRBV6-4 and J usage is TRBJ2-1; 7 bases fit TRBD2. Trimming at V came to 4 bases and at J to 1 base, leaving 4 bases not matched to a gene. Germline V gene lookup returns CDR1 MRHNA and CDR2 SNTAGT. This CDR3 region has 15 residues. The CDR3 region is CASSGEAGSYNEQFF. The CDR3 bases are TGTGCCAGCAGTGGGGAAGCGGGATCCTACAATGAGCAGTTCTTC.

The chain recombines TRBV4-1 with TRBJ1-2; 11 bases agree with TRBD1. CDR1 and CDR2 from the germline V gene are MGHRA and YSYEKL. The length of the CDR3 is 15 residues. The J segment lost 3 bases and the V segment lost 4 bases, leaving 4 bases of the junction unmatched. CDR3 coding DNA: TGCGCCAGCAGCCGGACAGGGGGCGCTGACTATGGCTACACCTTC. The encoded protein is CASSRTGGADYGYTF.

The CDR3 sequence is CASSLVGQEYGYTF. The CDR3 nucleotides read TGTGCCAGCAGCTTGGTGGGACAGGAGTATGGCTACACCTTC. The J gene is TRBJ1-2, the V gene TRBV5-5; 8 bases fit TRBD1. Germline CDR1 and CDR2: SGHKS and YYEKEE (reference sequence). J lost 5 bases, V lost 0 bases, and 3 bases had no gene match. The CDR3 has 14 residues.

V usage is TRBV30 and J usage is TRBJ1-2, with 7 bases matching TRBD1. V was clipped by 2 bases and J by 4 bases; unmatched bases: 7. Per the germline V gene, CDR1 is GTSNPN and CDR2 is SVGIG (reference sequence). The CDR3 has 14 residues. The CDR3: CAWSSMTGTYGYTF. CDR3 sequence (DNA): TGTGCCTGGAGTTCGATGACAGGGACCTATGGCTACACCTTC.

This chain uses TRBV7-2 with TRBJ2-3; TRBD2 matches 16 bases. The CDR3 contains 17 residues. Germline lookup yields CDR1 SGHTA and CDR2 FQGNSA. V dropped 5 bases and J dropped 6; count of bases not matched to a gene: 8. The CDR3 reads CASSTPRGLAGGDTQYF. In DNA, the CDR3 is TGTGCCAGCAGCACCCCCCGGGGACTAGCGGGGGGGGATACGCAGTATTTT.

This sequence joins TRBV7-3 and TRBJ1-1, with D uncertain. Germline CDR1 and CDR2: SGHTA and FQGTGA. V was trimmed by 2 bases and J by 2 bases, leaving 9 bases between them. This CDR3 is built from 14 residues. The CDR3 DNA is TGTGCCAGCAGCTTAGGGTTTCCAAACACTGAAGCTTTCTTT. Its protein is CASSLGFPNTEAFF.

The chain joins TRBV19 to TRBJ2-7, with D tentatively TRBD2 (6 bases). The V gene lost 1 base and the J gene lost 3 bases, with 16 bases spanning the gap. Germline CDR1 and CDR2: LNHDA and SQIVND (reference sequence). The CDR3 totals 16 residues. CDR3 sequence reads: CASSIARGRGNYEQYF. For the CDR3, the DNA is TGTGCCAGTAGTATAGCCCGGGGACGGGGGAACTACGAGCAGTACTTC.

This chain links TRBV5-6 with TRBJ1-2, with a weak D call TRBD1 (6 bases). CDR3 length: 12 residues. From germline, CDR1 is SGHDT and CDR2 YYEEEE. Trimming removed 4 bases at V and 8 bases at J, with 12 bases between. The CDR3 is CASSTRGLGYTF. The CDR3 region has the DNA TGTGCCAGCAGCACCAGGGGTCTCGGCTACACCTTC.

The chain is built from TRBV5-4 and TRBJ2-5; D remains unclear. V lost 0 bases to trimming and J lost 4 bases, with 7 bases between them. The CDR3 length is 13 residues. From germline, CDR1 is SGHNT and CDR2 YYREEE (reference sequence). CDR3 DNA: TGTGCCAGCAGCTTGGATGTCGGAGAGACCCAGTACTTC. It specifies CASSLDVGETQYF. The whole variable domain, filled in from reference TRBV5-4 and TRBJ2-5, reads ETGVTQSPTHLIKTRGQQVTLRCSSQSGHNTVSWYQQALGQGPQFIFQYYREEENGRGNFPPRFSGLQFPNYSSELNVNALELDDSALYLCASSLDVGETQYFGPGTRLLVL.

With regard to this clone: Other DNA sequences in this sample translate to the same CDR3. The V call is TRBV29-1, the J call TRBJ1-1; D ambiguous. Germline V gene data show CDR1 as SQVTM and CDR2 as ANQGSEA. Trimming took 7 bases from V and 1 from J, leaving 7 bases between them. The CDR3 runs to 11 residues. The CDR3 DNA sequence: TGCAGCGCCTCGGAGAACACTGAAGCTTTCTTT. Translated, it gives CSASENTEAFF.

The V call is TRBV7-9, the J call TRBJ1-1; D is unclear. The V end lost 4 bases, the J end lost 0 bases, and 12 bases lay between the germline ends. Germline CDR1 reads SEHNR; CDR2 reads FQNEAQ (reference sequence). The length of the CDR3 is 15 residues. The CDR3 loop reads CASSSKGIVNTEAFF. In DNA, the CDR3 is TGTGCCAGCAGCTCAAAGGGAATCGTGAACACTGAAGCTTTCTTT.

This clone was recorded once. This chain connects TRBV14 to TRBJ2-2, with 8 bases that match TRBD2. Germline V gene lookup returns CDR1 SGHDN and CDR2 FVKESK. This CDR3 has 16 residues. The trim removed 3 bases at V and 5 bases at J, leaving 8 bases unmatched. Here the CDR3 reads CASSHPRTSFTGELFF. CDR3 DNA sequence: TGTGCCAGCAGCCATCCCCGGACTAGCTTTACCGGGGAGCTGTTTTTT.

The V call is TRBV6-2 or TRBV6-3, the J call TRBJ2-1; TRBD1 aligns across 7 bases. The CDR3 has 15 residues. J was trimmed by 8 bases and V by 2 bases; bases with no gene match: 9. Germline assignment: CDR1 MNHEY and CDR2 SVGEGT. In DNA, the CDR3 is TGTGCCAGCAGTTACGGCCTTAAGACAGGGCATGAGCAGTTCTTC. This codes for CASSYGLKTGHEQFF.

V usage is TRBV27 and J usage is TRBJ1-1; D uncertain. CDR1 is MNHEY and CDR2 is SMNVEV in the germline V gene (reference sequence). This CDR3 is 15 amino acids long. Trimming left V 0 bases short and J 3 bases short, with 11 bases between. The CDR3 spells CASSLSRSVDTEAFF. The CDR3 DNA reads TGTGCCAGCAGTTTATCGAGGTCCGTGGACACTGAAGCTTTCTTT.

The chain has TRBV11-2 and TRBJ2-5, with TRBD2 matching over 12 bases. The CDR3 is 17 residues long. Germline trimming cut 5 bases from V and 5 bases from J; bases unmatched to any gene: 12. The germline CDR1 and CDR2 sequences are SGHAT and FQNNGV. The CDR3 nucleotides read TGTGCCAGCAGCATAGGACTAGCGGGAACCTTGGGGGAGACCCAGTACTTC. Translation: CASSIGLAGTLGETQYF.

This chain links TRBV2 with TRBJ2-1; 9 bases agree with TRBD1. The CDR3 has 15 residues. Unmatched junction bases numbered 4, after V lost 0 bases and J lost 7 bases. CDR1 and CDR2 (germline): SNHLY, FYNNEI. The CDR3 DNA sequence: TGTGCCAGCAGTGAAGCGCTTGACAGGGGGAATGAGCAGTTCTTC. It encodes CASSEALDRGNEQFF.